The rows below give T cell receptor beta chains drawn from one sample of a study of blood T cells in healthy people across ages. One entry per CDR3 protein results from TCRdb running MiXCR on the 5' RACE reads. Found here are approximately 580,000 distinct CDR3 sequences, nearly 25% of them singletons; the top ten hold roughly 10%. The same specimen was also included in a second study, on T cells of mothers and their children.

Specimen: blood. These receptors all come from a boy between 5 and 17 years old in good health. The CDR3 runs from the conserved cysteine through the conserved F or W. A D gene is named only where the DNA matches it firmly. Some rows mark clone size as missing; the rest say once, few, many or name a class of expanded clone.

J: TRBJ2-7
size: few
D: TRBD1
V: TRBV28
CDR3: CASSSPSTGKRREQYF
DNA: TGTGCCAGCAGTTCCCCGTCGACAGGGAAACGGAGAGAGCAGTACTTC

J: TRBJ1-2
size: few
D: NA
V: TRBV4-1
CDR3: CASSQDTVVYGYTF
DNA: TGCGCCAGCAGCCAAGATACGGTCGTTTATGGCTACACCTTC

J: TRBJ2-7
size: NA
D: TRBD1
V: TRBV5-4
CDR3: CASSYRGQTYEQYF
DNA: TGTGCCAGCAGCTACCGGGGACAGACCTACGAGCAGTACTTC

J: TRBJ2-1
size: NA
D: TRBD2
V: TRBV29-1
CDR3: CSVEASGSNYNEQFF
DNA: TGCAGCGTTGAGGCTAGCGGGAGCAACTACAATGAGCAGTTCTTC

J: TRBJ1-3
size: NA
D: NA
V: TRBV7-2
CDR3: CASSLAAGFWDTIYF
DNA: TGTGCCAGCAGCTTAGCTGCAGGGTTCTGGGACACCATATATTTT

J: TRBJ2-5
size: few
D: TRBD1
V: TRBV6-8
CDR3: CASTQDRGEETQYF
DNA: TGTGCCAGCACCCAGGACAGGGGAGAAGAGACCCAGTACTTC

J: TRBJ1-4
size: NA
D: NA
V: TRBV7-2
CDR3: CASSFAGRGEKLFF
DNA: TGTGCCAGCAGCTTCGCAGGGCGGGGGGAAAAACTGTTTTTT

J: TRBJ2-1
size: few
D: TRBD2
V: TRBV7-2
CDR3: CASSLAGTSGAYNEQFF
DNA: TGTGCCAGCAGCTTAGCCGGGACTAGCGGGGCCTACAATGAGCAGTTCTTC

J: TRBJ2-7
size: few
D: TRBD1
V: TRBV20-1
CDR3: CSADRGSYEQYF
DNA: TGCAGTGCCGACAGGGGGTCATACGAGCAGTACTTC

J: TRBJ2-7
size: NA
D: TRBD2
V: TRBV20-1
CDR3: CSATKSTSGRRGYEQYF
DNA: TGCAGTGCTACCAAATCGACTAGCGGGAGGCGGGGATACGAGCAGTACTTC

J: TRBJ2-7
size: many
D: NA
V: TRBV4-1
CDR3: CASSRRGQGDFPYEQYF
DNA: TGCGCCAGCAGCCGAAGAGGGCAGGGAGATTTTCCCTACGAGCAGTACTTC

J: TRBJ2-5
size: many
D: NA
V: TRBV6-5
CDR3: CASSYSVQWGAQYF
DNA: TGTGCCAGCAGTTACTCCGTCCAGTGGGGAGCCCAGTACTTC

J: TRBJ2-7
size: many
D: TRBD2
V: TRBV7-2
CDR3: CASSLGTSGRAYEQYF
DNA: TGTGCCAGCAGCTTAGGGACTAGCGGGAGGGCCTACGAGCAGTACTTC

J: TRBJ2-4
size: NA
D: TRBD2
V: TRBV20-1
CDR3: CSAGLRDYGSKNIQYF
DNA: TGCAGTGCTGGACTCCGGGACTATGGTTCCAAAAACATTCAGTACTTC